These 26 T cell receptor beta chains were sequenced from one sample in a study of T-cell reconstitution after alpha-beta-depleted transplantation in children. Library preparation (for TCRbeta) was performed with unique molecular identifiers. Via MiXCR, TCRdb re-called the PCR reads, giving one row per CDR3 protein. The data hold about 500,000 distinct CDR3 sequences, with roughly 33% observed a single time. Sequenced here: PBMCs from the stem cell graft donor, sampled from the stem cell graft. The receptor source for this set is a human donor who donated a stem cell graft to a child with aplastic anemia.

The V call is TRBV29-1, the J call TRBJ2-1; D gene ambiguous. CDR1 is SQVTM and CDR2 is ANQGSEA in the germline V gene. Trimming left V 1 base short and J 6 bases short, with 13 bases between. This CDR3 is built from 14 residues. The CDR3 loop reads CSVEVELRVNEQFF. The CDR3 DNA follows: TGCAGCGTTGAAGTCGAACTGAGAGTCAATGAGCAGTTCTTC.

This clonotype has more than one count but fewer than ten. The V gene is TRBV5-5, the J gene TRBJ2-3, with unresolved D. This CDR3 comprises 15 residues. Germline lookup yields CDR1 SGHKS and CDR2 YYEKEE (reference sequence). Trimming pared 2 bases from V and 7 bases from J, leaving 17 bases between. CDR3 coding DNA: TGTGCCAGCAGCTTTTCCAGGCTAGATCTCCATACGCAGTATTTT. Translating gives CASSFSRLDLHTQYF.

The V and J genes are TRBV6-5 and TRBJ2-2; D not resolved. Trimming pared 6 bases from V and 5 bases from J, leaving 16 bases between. CDR1 is MNHEY, CDR2 SVGAGI, per germline. This CDR3 is 15 amino acids long. CDR3 DNA: TGTGCCAGCAGAAAGGAGAGCTTACGGACCGGGGAGCTGTTTTTT. It translates to CASRKESLRTGELFF.

The chain employs TRBV7-2 and TRBJ2-1; 7 bases line up with TRBD2. J lost 8 bases, V lost 2 bases, and 9 bases had no gene match. Germline CDR1 SGHTA, CDR2 FQGNSA. This CDR3 has 15 amino acids. The CDR3, as DNA: TGTGCCAGCAGCTTAAGTGCTAGCGGCCTGGATGAGCAGTTCTTC. As protein: CASSLSASGLDEQFF. Full variable domain (remainder filled in from reference TRBV7-2 and TRBJ2-1): GAGVSQSPSNKVTEKGKDVELRCDPISGHTALYWYRQSLGQGLEFLIYFQGNSAPDKSGLPSDRFSAERTGGSVSTLTIQRTQQEDSAVYLCASSLSASGLDEQFFGPGTRLTVL.

Comments on this clonotype: Germline and junction disagree at one end, which may indicate a read error. The J gene is TRBJ2-3, the V gene TRBV20-1; 10 bases map to TRBD2. The CDR3 loop spans 15 amino acids. Germline-derived CDR1 and CDR2 are DFQATT and SNEGSKA (reference sequence). Here the CDR3 reads CSARDSGRSTDTQYF. The CDR3 DNA sequence: TGCAGTGCAAGAGATAGCGGGAGGAGCACAGATACGCAGTATTTT.

The chain carries TRBV12-3 or TRBV12-4 and TRBJ2-2; a weak D match, TRBD1 (5 bases). V was clipped by 7 bases and J by 0 bases, with 12 bases between them. The CDR3 has 15 amino acids. CDR3 sequence: CASKPDSTNTGELFF. As DNA, the CDR3 is TGTGCCAGCAAACCCGACAGTACGAACACCGGGGAGCTGTTTTTT.

This chain links TRBV5-1 with TRBJ1-1; the match to TRBD1 covers 9 bases. V dropped 0 bases and J dropped 1; count of bases not matched to a gene: 10. The germline V gene has CDR1 SGHRS and CDR2 YFSETQ. This CDR3 contains 18 residues. In nucleotides, the CDR3 is TGCGCCAGCAGCTTGGTAGGCTCACAGGGGGCAGGGAACACTGAAGCTTTCTTT. Translated, it gives CASSLVGSQGAGNTEAFF. The entire variable domain, with the rest obtained from reference TRBV5-1 and TRBJ1-1, is as follows: KAGVTQTPRYLIKTRGQQVTLSCSPISGHRSVSWYQQTPGQGLQFLFEYFSETQRNKGNFPGRFSGRQFSNSRSEMNVSTLELGDSALYLCASSLVGSQGAGNTEAFFGQGTRLTVV.

This chain links TRBV28 with TRBJ1-6; TRBD1 matches at 9 bases. Losses at the gene ends were 8 bases for V and 10 bases for J; bases not matched to a gene: 9. Germline CDR1 is MDHEN and CDR2 is SYDVKM. The CDR3 totals 14 residues. The CDR3 nucleotides are TGTGCCAGCGGCTCGGGACAGGGACACTCACCCCTCCACTTT. It specifies CASGSGQGHSPLHF.

The gene calls are TRBV9 and TRBJ2-3; a weak D match, TRBD2 (6 bases). CDR1 and CDR2 from the germline V gene are SGDLS and YYNGEE. V lost 2 bases, J lost 2 bases, and 18 bases lay in between. This CDR3 spans 17 amino acids. CDR3 residues: CASSVPSGEGDTDTQYF. The DNA for the CDR3 is TGTGCCAGCAGCGTCCCGTCGGGGGAAGGGGACACAGATACGCAGTATTTT.

J is TRBJ1-3 and V is TRBV9, with 10 bases that match TRBD1. The CDR3 contains 17 residues. Unmatched junction bases numbered 11, after V lost 4 bases and J lost 4 bases. Germline-derived CDR1 and CDR2 are SGDLS and YYNGEE. This CDR3 reads CASSTMTGGIRGNTIYF. Written as DNA, the CDR3 is TGTGCCAGCAGCACAATGACAGGGGGCATTCGGGGAAACACCATATATTTT.

This clonotype was picked up a small number of times. V gene TRBV10-2 combines with J gene TRBJ1-2, with TRBD1 identical over 7 bases. CDR3 length: 16 amino acids. Germline CDR1 WSHSY, CDR2 SAAADI. J was trimmed by 0 bases and V by 4 bases; bases with no gene match: 8. The DNA for the CDR3 is TGCGCCAGCAGTGGGGGACAGCCTAGTTCTAACTATGGCTACACCTTC. Residues: CASSGGQPSSNYGYTF.

The chain carries TRBV5-1 and TRBJ2-1; 7 positions agree with TRBD1. The CDR3 totals 15 residues. Germline V gene data show CDR1 as SGHRS and CDR2 as YFSETQ. V shed 3 bases and J 5 bases; nucleotides not matched to a gene: 8. The CDR3 coding sequence is TGCGCCAGCAGCTCTCGACAGGGCTCGGACAATGAGCAGTTCTTC. Translating it yields CASSSRQGSDNEQFF.

The chain is built from TRBV7-9 and TRBJ2-5; 9 bases map to TRBD2. Germline loops: CDR1 SEHNR, CDR2 FQNEAQ (reference sequence). The CDR3 has 15 amino acids. J gave up 2 bases and V 4 bases, and 5 bases lay outside the gene matches. The CDR3 loop reads CASSSLAGSQETQYF. For the CDR3, the DNA is TGTGCCAGCAGCTCCCTAGCGGGGAGTCAAGAGACCCAGTACTTC. Variable domain in full (rest from reference TRBV7-9 and TRBJ2-5): DTGVSQNPRHKITKRGQNVTFRCDPISEHNRLYWYRQTLGQGPEFLTYFQNEAQLEKSRLLSDRFSAERPKGSFSTLEIQRTEQGDSAMYLCASSSLAGSQETQYFGPGTRLLVL.

The chain recombines TRBV15 with TRBJ1-3; D gene uncertain. The ends were cut back, 0 bases at V and 6 bases at J, with 6 bases in the middle. Germline assignment: CDR1 LNHNV and CDR2 YYDKDF (reference sequence). This CDR3 region has 13 residues. CDR3 residues: CATSRDRENTIYF. CDR3 in DNA: TGTGCCACCAGCAGAGATAGGGAAAACACCATATATTTT.

The chain combines TRBV2 with TRBJ2-1; no firm D call. Trimming took 3 bases from V and 8 from J, leaving 5 bases between them. The CDR3 contains 11 residues. The germline gives CDR1 SNHLY, CDR2 FYNNEI. This CDR3 is CASSELDEQFF. The CDR3 nucleotides are TGTGCCAGCAGTGAGTTGGATGAGCAGTTCTTC.

This clonotype has a handful of counts. The V call is TRBV10-3, the J call TRBJ1-1; 11 nucleotides line up with TRBD1. The CDR3 extends over 15 amino acids. Looked up from germline, CDR1 is ENHRY and CDR2 is SYGVKD. The V segment lost 5 bases and the J segment 3 bases; nucleotides outside the gene matches: 5. The CDR3 protein is CAISLSGQGDTEAFF. CDR3 sequence (DNA): TGTGCCATCAGTCTATCGGGACAGGGGGACACTGAAGCTTTCTTT.

The rearrangement uses TRBV19 and TRBJ1-1; no definite D call. The CDR3 spans 15 residues. Trimming took off 3 bases at V and 3 bases at J, with 14 bases between the two ends. Germline V lookup: CDR1 LNHDA, CDR2 SQIVND (reference sequence). This CDR3 is CASSMDGNWDTEAFF. The CDR3 DNA follows: TGTGCCAGTAGTATGGACGGAAACTGGGACACTGAAGCTTTCTTT.

This clonotype was seen only a few times. V and J are TRBV7-6 and TRBJ2-1, with TRBD1 as a possible D gene (6 bases). The germline V and J ends were trimmed by 5 bases and 9 bases, with 17 bases remaining between them. Germline lookup yields CDR1 SGHVS and CDR2 FNYEAQ. The CDR3 spans 14 residues. CDR3 DNA sequence: TGTGCCAGCAGCCCGATTACAGGGACGCTTGAGCAGTTCTTC. It encodes CASSPITGTLEQFF.

V gene TRBV5-1 combines with J gene TRBJ2-5; no definite D call. The CDR3 is 15 amino acids. CDR1 SGHRS and CDR2 YFSETQ come from the germline V gene. V was cut by 0 bases and J by 1 base, with 10 bases left in between. CDR3 nucleotide sequence: TGCGCCAGCAGCTTGGCCATTGGATCCCAAGAGACCCAGTACTTC. It translates to CASSLAIGSQETQYF.

The CDR3 is CASSIHLGRTGDETPQHF. CDR3 DNA sequence: TGTGCCAGCAGTATACACCTGGGACGCACCGGGGATGAGACGCCCCAGCATTTT. This chain links TRBV28 with TRBJ1-5, with D perhaps matching TRBD1 (5 bases). There are 18 residues in the CDR3. CDR1 and CDR2 (germline): MDHEN, SYDVKM. V lost 5 bases to trimming and J lost 9 bases, with 29 bases between them.

The V call is TRBV7-2, the J call TRBJ1-1; 9 bases are shared with TRBD1. J gave up 0 bases and V 5 bases, and 7 bases lay outside the gene matches. Germline CDR1 and CDR2: SGHTA and FQGNSA. The CDR3 runs 16 residues. The CDR3 sequence is CASSPWRDRVNTEAFF. The CDR3 coding sequence is TGTGCCAGCAGCCCGTGGAGGGACAGGGTGAACACTGAAGCTTTCTTT.

The CDR3 DNA follows: TGTGCCAGCTCACGCTCCGGGACAGGGGAAGTCAATGAGCAGTTCTTC. Amino acids: CASSRSGTGEVNEQFF. The V and J genes are TRBV18 and TRBJ2-1, with 10 bases identical to TRBD1. The length of the CDR3 is 16 residues. Germline trimming cut 4 bases from V and 6 bases from J; bases unmatched to any gene: 9. Per the germline V gene, CDR1 is KGHSH and CDR2 is LQKENI.

The table lists this clonotype with a few counts. The genes are TRBV6-5 and TRBJ1-1, with 9 bases identical to TRBD1. V was clipped by 2 bases and J by 1 base; unmatched bases: 8. This CDR3 contains 17 residues. Germline V gene sequence: CDR1 MNHEY, CDR2 SVGAGI. The CDR3: CASSYPSAGQGNTEAFF. The CDR3 coding sequence is TGTGCCAGCAGTTACCCTTCAGCGGGACAGGGGAACACTGAAGCTTTCTTT.

This clonotype was seen a few times. The chain uses TRBV20-1 and TRBJ1-1, with a possible D match to TRBD1 (6 bases). The germline CDR1 and CDR2 sequences are DFQATT and SNEGSKA (reference sequence). The ends were cut back, 2 bases at V and 5 bases at J, with 15 bases in the middle. The CDR3 covers 14 residues. The CDR3 DNA follows: TGCAGTGCTAGATTAGGGGGGACCGGAACTGAAGCTTTCTTT. Its translation: CSARLGGTGTEAFF.

The chain carries TRBV6-1 and TRBJ2-7; D is ambiguous. Between the trimmed V and J ends, which lost 5 bases and 2 bases, there was a span of 16 bases. This CDR3 has 15 amino acids. CDR1 is MNHNS and CDR2 is SASEGT in the germline V gene. CDR3 bases: TGTGCCAGCAGTCCTTATACCGGCGGAGCCTACGAGCAGTACTTC. Its translation is CASSPYTGGAYEQYF.

This clonotype occurred a few times. This chain connects TRBV29-1 to TRBJ2-2, with TRBD2 matching over 8 bases. V trimming: 5 bases; J trimming: 4 bases; junction bases outside the gene matches: 6. The CDR3 consists of 14 residues. The germline V gene has CDR1 SQVTM and CDR2 ANQGSEA. In DNA, the CDR3 is TGCAGCGTTCGGGGACTAGGTGCCACCGGGGAGCTGTTTTTT. Amino acid sequence: CSVRGLGATGELFF.